The present T cell receptor (beta chain) was sequenced within a study of Graves' ophthalmopathy and Graves' hyperthyroidism. Study-level points and caveats: As the model predicted ophthalmopathy progression, it achieved a sensitivity of less than 71% and a specificity of about 72%. Detection in blood was also observed for most expanded thyroid clonotypes above 0.001 frequency.

Reliance was placed on clinical symptoms, serum thyroxine, TRAb, thyroid ultrasound and orbital computed tomography for diagnosis. Points on this clonotype: Its target is unknown. At one end the junction does not follow the germline gene, possibly because of a read error.

The CDR3 covers 18 residues. Per the germline V gene, CDR1 is SGHRS and CDR2 is YFSETQ. Amplification from RNA transcripts yielded the TCR beta CDR3 regions. First-round RT-PCR used HTBI primers; second-round multiplex PCR followed. TCRdb re-called the multiplex PCR reads through MiXCR, storing one row per CDR3 protein. In the table there are more than 1,000,000 distinct CDR3 sequences, approximately 35% of which are singletons. The sequenced material came from peripheral blood or thyroid tissue (not recorded which). The TCR sequence derives from an adult man with Graves' hyperthyroidism. The chain carries TRBV5-1 and TRBJ2-7; TRBD2 aligns across 10 bases. The CDR3 region has the DNA TGTGCCAGCAGCTTGGCTTTGAGAGCGGGAGGGACTTCCTACGAGCAGTACTTC. Its translation is CASSLALRAGGTSYEQYF.